This TCR beta chain stems from a study of blood T cell repertoires in COVID-19. Study as a whole: Spain, Italy and the United States supplied samples that represented acute and convalescent COVID-19.

Repertoires were generated with immunoSEQ multiplex PCR, while TCRdb's copy carries only in-frame clones and drops some. This table has some 180,000 clones, 60% to 85% appearing once. V was trimmed by 2 bases and J by 6 bases, leaving 10 bases between them. CDR1 is LGHNA and CDR2 is YSLEER in the germline V gene. The CDR3 loop spans 14 amino acids. This rearrangement joins TRBV4-3 to TRBJ1-4; D ambiguous. The clonotype was recovered from a woman aged 45-60 years with active or convalescent COVID-19. Material: peripheral blood. In DNA form, the CDR3 reads TGCGCCAGCAGCCAACGCGACTACGATGAAAAACTGTTTTTT. This sequence encodes CASSQRDYDEKLFF.